This T cell receptor beta chain was found in a study of CD8 T cells in ankylosing spondylitis. The study's findings and limits: The authors reported significant enrichment of disease-linked clones in matched ankylosing spondylitis synovial fluid. What appeared characteristic of ankylosing spondylitis blood was a TCR beta motif of fewer than ten highly homologous variants.

The CDR3 contains 12 residues. In germline, CDR1 is MNHEY, CDR2 SMNVEV (reference sequence). Trimming cost V 5 bases and J 7 bases; bases outside gene matches: 1. TCRdb independently ran MiXCR on the 5' RACE reads; one entry per CDR3 protein. The sample has just under 550,000 distinct CDR3 sequences; over 9.5% are singletons. This clonotype was seen only a few times. Antigen unknown. This sequence joins TRBV27 and TRBJ2-1; 8 nucleotides match TRBD1. The sequence was collected from a male donor with ankylosing spondylitis. The source material was blood, either unsorted or a sorted T cell fraction (not recorded which). The CDR3 is CASSNRGNEQFF. The CDR3 DNA sequence: TGTGCCAGCAGTAACAGGGGGAATGAGCAGTTCTTC.